This T cell receptor beta chain was obtained from a study of blood T cell repertoires in COVID-19. Study-level background: Collection of acute and convalescent COVID-19 samples took place in the United States, Italy and Spain.

Method: immunoSEQ multiplex PCR; TCRdb's copy keeps in-frame clones and lacks some. The repertoire includes roughly 80,000 clones, roughly 86% of them detected once, and 1.5% to 2.5% sits in the top ten. Sequences were obtained from peripheral blood. The receptor comes from a woman aged 55-70 years with acute or convalescent COVID-19.

This CDR3 reads CATSERGGYNQPQHF. The CDR3 DNA reads as TGTGCCACCAGCGAGAGGGGGGGGTACAATCAGCCCCAGCATTTT. This rearrangement joins TRBV24-1 to TRBJ1-5; D is perhaps TRBD1 (6 bases). The CDR3 contains 15 residues. V was trimmed by 7 bases and J by 3 bases, leaving 15 bases between them. The germline V gene encodes CDR1 KGHDR and CDR2 SFDVKD.